A single TCR beta chain is shown here with its context. The target antigen is unknown. PCR used 60 Vbeta primers and 13 Jbeta primers. Only in-frame clones appear in the TCRdb table, and some are missing; sequencing was by immunoSEQ multiplex PCR. The sample gives some 90,000 clones, 81% of which show up once; under 5.5% is in the top ten. The data are from a study of cytomegalovirus exposure and HLA in healthy donors. The study, taken as a whole, reports: Among the sequence variants, a highly shared cluster was likely an artifact of sequencing.

This CDR3 contains 12 residues. Trimming removed 5 bases from V and 9 bases from J, with 11 bases in between. Per the germline V gene, CDR1 is SGHTA and CDR2 is FQGNSA. This sequence originates from a woman in her 70s in good health and CMV-seropositive. The chain is built from TRBV7-2 and TRBJ2-1, with D maybe TRBD2 (6 bases). The sequencing sample was made of PBMCs. CDR3 amino acids: CASSHLEGEQFF. CDR3 sequence (DNA): TGTGCCAGCAGCCACCTGGAGGGTGAGCAGTTCTTC.